Included here is one T cell receptor beta chain sequence, with context. The data were obtained in a study of blood T cell repertoires in COVID-19. Study-wide background: Nucleic acid was either cDNA or gDNA, and it came from T cells, B-cell-depleted T cells, or PBMCs.

Per the study methods: The assay estimated nucleated cells by amplifying reference gene primers. Some clones are missing from TCRdb's copy, which holds only in-frame ones; the method was immunoSEQ multiplex PCR. V and J calls and clone size come straight from that table; D and trimming were deduced from the DNA. The data show over 150,000 clones, 65% to 85% seen once. V shed 0 bases and J shed 3 bases, with 13 bases lying between them. CDR3 length: 15 residues. The germline CDR1 and CDR2 sequences are SGHRS and YFSETQ. The TCR was taken from a woman older than 75 with acute or convalescent COVID-19. The chain joins TRBV5-1 to TRBJ2-7, with a tentative D call TRBD2 (6 bases). Specimen: peripheral blood. This chain's CDR3 is CASSLAGTDYYEQYF. The CDR3 region has the DNA TGCGCCAGCAGCTTGGCTGGGACTGATTACTACGAGCAGTACTTC.